This record concerns one TCR beta chain sequence. Its antigen remains unidentified. This CDR3 is built from 12 residues. Germline assignment: CDR1 LGHDT and CDR2 YNNKEL (reference sequence). V lost 0 bases and J lost 7, with 6 bases in between. This specimen belongs to a study of CD8 T cells in Susac syndrome. Regarding the study as a whole: The study recognized that the number of individuals in its TCR sequencing and HLA analysis was relatively small.

An amount of RNA that ranged from roughly 0.5 to 1 ug was reverse transcribed with random hexamers. It was immunoSEQ multiplex PCR that amplified TCR beta CDR3 across 54 Vbeta and 13 Jbeta. Via MiXCR, TCRdb re-called the immunoSEQ multiplex PCR reads, giving one row per CDR3 protein. The repertoire holds tens of thousands of distinct CDR3 sequences, with 85% to 95% as singletons. The sequencing sample was made of CD8+ T cells from PBMCs. The sequence was collected from a human donor with Susac syndrome. The genes are TRBV3-1 and TRBJ2-5, with D uncertain. The CDR3 sequence: CASSQEVVTQYF. The DNA for the CDR3 is TGTGCCAGCAGCCAAGAGGTTGTGACCCAGTACTTC.